The following is a T cell receptor beta chain sequence with its context. Its antigen is undetermined. The sample originates from a study of vaccination effects on CD4 cells after COVID-19. Background on the study: Two doses of BNT162b2 or mRNA-1273 vaccine were administered to participants. Whole-study findings and limits: Clones that were induced by infection or by vaccine showed marked contraction late after vaccination.

Measured with immunoSEQ multiplex PCR; TCRdb has only the in-frame clones, and not every one. The sample contains roughly 45,000 clones, roughly 75% of which appear only once. Trimming shortened V by 3 bases and J by 4 bases, and 12 bases separated the two germline ends. Germline assignment: CDR1 KGHSH and CDR2 LQKENI. The CDR3 is made up of 14 amino acids. Antigen-specific CD4+ T cells were expanded with viral peptide pools in the ViraFEST assay before sequencing. Following a roughly 11-day culture, CD4+ T cells were purified. SARS-CoV-2 infected the person between March and December 2020, as confirmed by PCR.

This clonotype was obtained from a human donor who had a prior SARS-CoV-2 infection. The chain combines TRBV18 with TRBJ2-5; D is tentatively TRBD1 or TRBD2 (6 bases each). Material: CD4+ T cells from PBMCs cultured with a peptide pool, obtained before COVID-19 vaccination. CDR3 bases: TGTGCCAGCTCACCTTCGGGGGCGGGAGAGACCCAGTACTTC. This codes for CASSPSGAGETQYF.